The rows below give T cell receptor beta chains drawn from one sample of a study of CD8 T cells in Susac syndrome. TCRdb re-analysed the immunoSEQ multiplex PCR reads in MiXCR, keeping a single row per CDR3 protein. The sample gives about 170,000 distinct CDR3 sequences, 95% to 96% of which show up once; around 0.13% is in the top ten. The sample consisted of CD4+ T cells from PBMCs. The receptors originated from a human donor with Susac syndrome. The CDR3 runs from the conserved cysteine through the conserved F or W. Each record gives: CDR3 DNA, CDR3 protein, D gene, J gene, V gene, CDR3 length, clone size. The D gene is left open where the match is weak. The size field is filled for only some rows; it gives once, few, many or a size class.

cdr3_nt: TGTGCCAGCAGCTTGCCCAGGGGAGGACCTCAGCCCCAGCATTTT
cdr3_aa: CASSLPRGGPQPQHF
d_call: NA
j_call: TRBJ1-5
v_call: TRBV5-4
cdr3_length: 15
clone_size: NA

cdr3_nt: TGTGCCAGCCTCCGACTAGCGGGGGGCTCCTACAATGAGCAGTTCTTC
cdr3_aa: CASLRLAGGSYNEQFF
d_call: TRBD2
j_call: TRBJ2-1
v_call: TRBV2
cdr3_length: 16
clone_size: NA

cdr3_nt: TGTGCCAGCAGCGCGACTAGCGGGGGGGCTCACAATGAGCAGTTCTTC
cdr3_aa: CASSATSGGAHNEQFF
d_call: TRBD2
j_call: TRBJ2-1
v_call: TRBV9
cdr3_length: 16
clone_size: NA

cdr3_nt: TGTGCCTGGAGGAGCCGGGACAGGGGAAGCAATCAGCCCCAGCATTTT
cdr3_aa: CAWRSRDRGSNQPQHF
d_call: TRBD1
j_call: TRBJ1-5
v_call: TRBV30
cdr3_length: 16
clone_size: NA

cdr3_nt: TGTGCCAGCAGTCGGGACTCGACTATAGCCAAAAACATTCAGTACTTC
cdr3_aa: CASSRDSTIAKNIQYF
d_call: NA
j_call: TRBJ2-4
v_call: TRBV27
cdr3_length: 16
clone_size: NA

cdr3_nt: TGTGCCAGCAGCTCCGCCTTAACAGGGGGCGCACCAGATACGCAGTATTTT
cdr3_aa: CASSSALTGGAPDTQYF
d_call: TRBD1
j_call: TRBJ2-3
v_call: TRBV7-9
cdr3_length: 17
clone_size: NA

cdr3_nt: TGCGCCAGCAGCTCGACCTCAATATCATTGGAGACCCAGTACTTC
cdr3_aa: CASSSTSISLETQYF
d_call: NA
j_call: TRBJ2-5
v_call: TRBV5-1
cdr3_length: 15
clone_size: NA

cdr3_nt: TGTGCCAGCGGGACCGGACAGTATGGCTACACCTTC
cdr3_aa: CASGTGQYGYTF
d_call: NA
j_call: TRBJ1-2
v_call: TRBV7-9
cdr3_length: 12
clone_size: NA

cdr3_nt: TGTGCCAGCAGCTTAGGGGACAGGGGCTACGAGCAGTACTTC
cdr3_aa: CASSLGDRGYEQYF
d_call: TRBD1
j_call: TRBJ2-7
v_call: TRBV11-2
cdr3_length: 14
clone_size: NA

cdr3_nt: TGTGCCAGCAGTCCTGGAGGGGTAATAGAGACCCAGTACTTC
cdr3_aa: CASSPGGVIETQYF
d_call: NA
j_call: TRBJ2-5
v_call: TRBV4-2
cdr3_length: 14
clone_size: NA

cdr3_nt: TGTGCCAGCAGCATTGAAACGCCGGGTCCCACGGCTAGCCTTAGCACAGATACGCAGTATTTT
cdr3_aa: CASSIETPGPTASLSTDTQYF
d_call: NA
j_call: TRBJ2-3
v_call: TRBV7-6
cdr3_length: 21
clone_size: NA

cdr3_nt: TGTGCCAGCAGTTTAGGTCTGGGAGAGCAGTACTTC
cdr3_aa: CASSLGLGEQYF
d_call: NA
j_call: TRBJ2-7
v_call: TRBV6-5
cdr3_length: 12
clone_size: NA

cdr3_nt: TGTGCCACCAGCACTGGACTAGCGGGAGGTAACGAGCAGTACTTC
cdr3_aa: CATSTGLAGGNEQYF
d_call: TRBD2
j_call: TRBJ2-7
v_call: TRBV15
cdr3_length: 15
clone_size: NA

cdr3_nt: TGTGCCACCCGACAGACAGAGCTCTACGAGCAGTACTTC
cdr3_aa: CATRQTELYEQYF
d_call: NA
j_call: TRBJ2-7
v_call: TRBV27
cdr3_length: 13
clone_size: NA

cdr3_nt: TGTGCCAGCAGCGCGGGAGGTCTATCTGGGGCCAACGTCCTGACTTTC
cdr3_aa: CASSAGGLSGANVLTF
d_call: TRBD2
j_call: TRBJ2-6
v_call: TRBV5-4
cdr3_length: 16
clone_size: NA

cdr3_nt: TGCAGCGTGCAACCGAACACCGGAAACTATGGCTACACCTTC
cdr3_aa: CSVQPNTGNYGYTF
d_call: NA
j_call: TRBJ1-2
v_call: TRBV29-1
cdr3_length: 14
clone_size: NA

cdr3_nt: TGCAGCGTCCCGTATGAAAGGGGGCGAGAGACCCAGTACTTC
cdr3_aa: CSVPYERGRETQYF
d_call: TRBD1
j_call: TRBJ2-5
v_call: TRBV29-1
cdr3_length: 14
clone_size: NA

cdr3_nt: TGTGCCAGCAGCTTTGGACAGTTCACAGATACGCAGTATTTT
cdr3_aa: CASSFGQFTDTQYF
d_call: NA
j_call: TRBJ2-3
v_call: TRBV5-6
cdr3_length: 14
clone_size: once

cdr3_nt: TGTGCCAGCAGTCCCTCGTTGACAGGCGGTACTAAAGCTTTCTTT
cdr3_aa: CASSPSLTGGTKAFF
d_call: NA
j_call: TRBJ1-1
v_call: TRBV6-5
cdr3_length: 15
clone_size: NA

cdr3_nt: TGCAGTGCTAGAGGTTCTAGGACACTTGAAGCTTTCTTT
cdr3_aa: CSARGSRTLEAFF
d_call: NA
j_call: TRBJ1-1
v_call: TRBV20-1
cdr3_length: 13
clone_size: once

cdr3_nt: TGCAGTGCTCAGACAGGGAGGGGGGGTGAGCAGTTCTTC
cdr3_aa: CSAQTGRGGEQFF
d_call: NA
j_call: TRBJ2-1
v_call: TRBV20-1
cdr3_length: 13
clone_size: NA

cdr3_nt: TGTGCCAGCAGCTTAAATCCGGGAGAGACCCAGTACTTC
cdr3_aa: CASSLNPGETQYF
d_call: NA
j_call: TRBJ2-5
v_call: TRBV7-3
cdr3_length: 13
clone_size: NA

cdr3_nt: TGTGCCAGCAGCTTTCGTCAGGGGTGGGAAAAACTGTTTTTT
cdr3_aa: CASSFRQGWEKLFF
d_call: NA
j_call: TRBJ1-4
v_call: TRBV28
cdr3_length: 14
clone_size: NA

cdr3_nt: TGCAGTGCTAGGCAACGGGCCAATGAGCAGTTCTTC
cdr3_aa: CSARQRANEQFF
d_call: NA
j_call: TRBJ2-1
v_call: TRBV20-1
cdr3_length: 12
clone_size: NA

cdr3_nt: TGTGCCAGTAGGATAGGACACCTAGCCAAAAACATTCAGTACTTC
cdr3_aa: CASRIGHLAKNIQYF
d_call: NA
j_call: TRBJ2-4
v_call: TRBV19
cdr3_length: 15
clone_size: NA

cdr3_nt: TGCAGCGTTGATGGACTAGGAACCTACAATGAGCAGTTCTTC
cdr3_aa: CSVDGLGTYNEQFF
d_call: TRBD2
j_call: TRBJ2-1
v_call: TRBV29-1
cdr3_length: 14
clone_size: NA

cdr3_nt: TGTGCCAGCAGCTTATTCAAGCGGGGAGGCTACGAGCAGTACTTC
cdr3_aa: CASSLFKRGGYEQYF
d_call: TRBD2
j_call: TRBJ2-7
v_call: TRBV7-2
cdr3_length: 15
clone_size: NA

cdr3_nt: TGCAGTGCTGCCCGGGACAGCCACACTCAAGAGACCCAGTACTTC
cdr3_aa: CSAARDSHTQETQYF
d_call: TRBD1
j_call: TRBJ2-5
v_call: TRBV20-1
cdr3_length: 15
clone_size: NA

cdr3_nt: TGTGCCAGCAGCCCCCGCTTACAGGGAGCCGGGGAGCTGTTTTTT
cdr3_aa: CASSPRLQGAGELFF
d_call: NA
j_call: TRBJ2-2
v_call: TRBV5-8
cdr3_length: 15
clone_size: NA

cdr3_nt: TGCGCCAGCAGCCAAGACTGGACAGGGAGCTATGGCTACACCTTC
cdr3_aa: CASSQDWTGSYGYTF
d_call: TRBD1
j_call: TRBJ1-2
v_call: TRBV4-1
cdr3_length: 15
clone_size: NA

cdr3_nt: TGCAGTGCCGGGCAGGGGGCAGGAGAGACCCAGTACTTC
cdr3_aa: CSAGQGAGETQYF
d_call: TRBD1
j_call: TRBJ2-5
v_call: TRBV20-1
cdr3_length: 13
clone_size: NA

cdr3_nt: TGTGCCAGCAGCTTTGATTTAGCCAAAAACATTCAGTACTTC
cdr3_aa: CASSFDLAKNIQYF
d_call: NA
j_call: TRBJ2-4
v_call: TRBV5-4
cdr3_length: 14
clone_size: NA

cdr3_nt: TGTGCCAGCAGCTTTGGACCCGGAGAAGCTTTCTTT
cdr3_aa: CASSFGPGEAFF
d_call: NA
j_call: TRBJ1-1
v_call: TRBV13
cdr3_length: 12
clone_size: NA

cdr3_nt: TGCAGCGTCGTCGGGGCCCGGGGACCCTTTAGCTCTGGAAACACCATATATTTT
cdr3_aa: CSVVGARGPFSSGNTIYF
d_call: NA
j_call: TRBJ1-3
v_call: TRBV29-1
cdr3_length: 18
clone_size: NA

cdr3_nt: TGTGCCAGCAGAATCATGGACAGGAATCAGCCCCAGCATTTT
cdr3_aa: CASRIMDRNQPQHF
d_call: TRBD1
j_call: TRBJ1-5
v_call: TRBV28
cdr3_length: 14
clone_size: NA

cdr3_nt: TGTGCCAGCAGCCCGACTAGCGGGAGCCCCGGCGGTGAGCAGTTCTTC
cdr3_aa: CASSPTSGSPGGEQFF
d_call: TRBD2
j_call: TRBJ2-1
v_call: TRBV11-2
cdr3_length: 16
clone_size: NA

cdr3_nt: TGCGCCAGCAGCTTGGATCCCGGGAGCTCCTACAATGAGCAGTTCTTC
cdr3_aa: CASSLDPGSSYNEQFF
d_call: NA
j_call: TRBJ2-1
v_call: TRBV5-1
cdr3_length: 16
clone_size: NA

cdr3_nt: TGCGCCAGCAGCCCAGGGACAGTGATTACCGGGGAGCTGTTTTTT
cdr3_aa: CASSPGTVITGELFF
d_call: TRBD1
j_call: TRBJ2-2
v_call: TRBV4-1
cdr3_length: 15
clone_size: NA

cdr3_nt: TGTGCCAGCAGCTTGATTGGCGGGAGGACCTACGAGCAGTACTTC
cdr3_aa: CASSLIGGRTYEQYF
d_call: TRBD2
j_call: TRBJ2-7
v_call: TRBV7-2
cdr3_length: 15
clone_size: NA

cdr3_nt: TGCAGTGCTAGAGTATCCTTGAATGGCTATGGCTACACCTTC
cdr3_aa: CSARVSLNGYGYTF
d_call: NA
j_call: TRBJ1-2
v_call: TRBV20-1
cdr3_length: 14
clone_size: NA

cdr3_nt: TGCAGCGCCCAGGAGGGTTCTGAAAAACTGTTTTTT
cdr3_aa: CSAQEGSEKLFF
d_call: NA
j_call: TRBJ1-4
v_call: TRBV29-1
cdr3_length: 12
clone_size: once

cdr3_nt: TGCAGTGCTTACAGCACAGATACGCAGTATTTT
cdr3_aa: CSAYSTDTQYF
d_call: NA
j_call: TRBJ2-3
v_call: TRBV20-1
cdr3_length: 11
clone_size: once

cdr3_nt: TGTGCCAGCAGGAGAGGGGAAACAGCTAACTATGGCTACACCTTC
cdr3_aa: CASRRGETANYGYTF
d_call: NA
j_call: TRBJ1-2
v_call: TRBV12-3/TRBV12-4
cdr3_length: 15
clone_size: NA

cdr3_nt: TGCGCCAGCAGCTCGGTCTCCAGAGACATTCAGTACTTC
cdr3_aa: CASSSVSRDIQYF
d_call: NA
j_call: TRBJ2-4
v_call: TRBV5-1
cdr3_length: 13
clone_size: NA

cdr3_nt: TGTGCCAGCAGTCCCGCGGACTTCGGGGCCAACGTCCTGACTTTC
cdr3_aa: CASSPADFGANVLTF
d_call: NA
j_call: TRBJ2-6
v_call: TRBV7-8
cdr3_length: 15
clone_size: NA

cdr3_nt: TGCAGCGTGGAGACAGGGAGAGGCGGCTACACCTTC
cdr3_aa: CSVETGRGGYTF
d_call: TRBD1
j_call: TRBJ1-2
v_call: TRBV29-1
cdr3_length: 12
clone_size: NA

cdr3_nt: TGTGCCAGCATCGACCGGGGGGTGAACACTGAAGCTTTCTTT
cdr3_aa: CASIDRGVNTEAFF
d_call: NA
j_call: TRBJ1-1
v_call: TRBV6-2/TRBV6-3
cdr3_length: 14
clone_size: NA

cdr3_nt: TGCAGCGGGGGACAGCAGGGCACTGAAGCTTTCTTT
cdr3_aa: CSGGQQGTEAFF
d_call: TRBD1
j_call: TRBJ1-1
v_call: TRBV29-1
cdr3_length: 12
clone_size: NA

cdr3_nt: TGTGCCAGCAGCGGGACAGGACAGGGGAAAGATACGCAGTATTTT
cdr3_aa: CASSGTGQGKDTQYF
d_call: TRBD1
j_call: TRBJ2-3
v_call: TRBV13
cdr3_length: 15
clone_size: NA

cdr3_nt: TGTGCCAGCTCACCACCGTCAGGGAATGAGCAGTTCTTC
cdr3_aa: CASSPPSGNEQFF
d_call: NA
j_call: TRBJ2-1
v_call: TRBV18
cdr3_length: 13
clone_size: NA